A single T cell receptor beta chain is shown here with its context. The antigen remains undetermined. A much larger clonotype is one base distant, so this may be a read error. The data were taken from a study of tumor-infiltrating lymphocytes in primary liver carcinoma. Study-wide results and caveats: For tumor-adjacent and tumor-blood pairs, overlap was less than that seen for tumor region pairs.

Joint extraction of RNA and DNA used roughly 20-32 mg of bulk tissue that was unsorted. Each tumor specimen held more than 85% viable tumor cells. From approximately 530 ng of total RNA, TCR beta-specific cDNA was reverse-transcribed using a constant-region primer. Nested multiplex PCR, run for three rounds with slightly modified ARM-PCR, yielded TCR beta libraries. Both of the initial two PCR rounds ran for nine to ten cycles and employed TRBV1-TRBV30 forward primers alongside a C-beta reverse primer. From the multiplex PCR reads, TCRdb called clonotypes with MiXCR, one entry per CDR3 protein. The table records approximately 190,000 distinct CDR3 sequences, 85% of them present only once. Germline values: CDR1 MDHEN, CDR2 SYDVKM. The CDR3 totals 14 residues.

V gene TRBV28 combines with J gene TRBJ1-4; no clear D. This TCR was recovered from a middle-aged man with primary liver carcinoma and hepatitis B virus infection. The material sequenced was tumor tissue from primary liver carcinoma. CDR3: CANSSGRFNEKLFF. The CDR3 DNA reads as TGTGCCAACAGTTCCGGCAGATTTAATGAAAAACTGTTTTTT.